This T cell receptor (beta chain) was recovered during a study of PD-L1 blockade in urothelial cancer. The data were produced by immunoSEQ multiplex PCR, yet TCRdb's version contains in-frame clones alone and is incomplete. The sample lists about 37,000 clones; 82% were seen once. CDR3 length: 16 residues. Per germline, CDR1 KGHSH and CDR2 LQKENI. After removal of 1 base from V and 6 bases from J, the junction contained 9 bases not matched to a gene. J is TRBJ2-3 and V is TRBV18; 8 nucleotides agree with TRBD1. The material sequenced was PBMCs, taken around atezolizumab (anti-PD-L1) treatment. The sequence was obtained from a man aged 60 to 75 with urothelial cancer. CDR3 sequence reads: CASSPRTGTVPDTQYF. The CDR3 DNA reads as TGTGCCAGCTCACCACGGACAGGGACCGTCCCCGATACGCAGTATTTT.